This T cell receptor (beta chain) was sequenced in a study of CD8 T cells in Susac syndrome. Study outcomes and limitations: The study recognized that its TCR sequencing and HLA analysis covered a relatively small number of individuals.

With random hexamers, reverse transcription was performed on about 0.5 to 1 ug of RNA. Multiplex immunoSEQ PCR targeted 54 Vbeta and 13 Jbeta TCR beta segments. One entry per CDR3 protein, called by TCRdb with MiXCR from the immunoSEQ multiplex PCR reads. The sample includes fewer than 350,000 distinct CDR3 sequences, about 82% seen only once; the top ten take roughly 0.21%. Sequencing targeted TCR beta in blood CD8+ and CD4+ T cells. Through negative isolation, CD4+ and CD8+ T cells were obtained, while TEMRA cells were enriched using FACS. Worth noting for this clonotype: Its antigen is unidentified.

The CDR3 runs to 18 residues. The germline gives CDR1 SGHTA, CDR2 FQGTGA. Unmatched junction bases numbered 14, after V lost 3 bases and J lost 5 bases. Sequences were obtained from CD8+ T cells from PBMCs. The source is a human donor with multiple sclerosis. V and J are TRBV7-3 and TRBJ2-1, with 9 bases that match TRBD2. In DNA, the CDR3 is TGTGCCAGCAGCTTCGGTAGCGGGAGTCTCGGGAACCACAATGAGCAGTTCTTC. This translates into CASSFGSGSLGNHNEQFF.